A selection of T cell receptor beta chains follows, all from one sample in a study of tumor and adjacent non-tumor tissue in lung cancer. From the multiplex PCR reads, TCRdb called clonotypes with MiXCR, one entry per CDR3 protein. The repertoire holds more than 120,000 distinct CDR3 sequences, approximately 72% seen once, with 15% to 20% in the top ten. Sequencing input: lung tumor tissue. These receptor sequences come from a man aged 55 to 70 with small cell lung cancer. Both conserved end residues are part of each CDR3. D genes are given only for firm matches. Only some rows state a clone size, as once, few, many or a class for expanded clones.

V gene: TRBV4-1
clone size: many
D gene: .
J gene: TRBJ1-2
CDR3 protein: CASSPREGRDYGYTF
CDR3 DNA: TGCGCCAGCAGCCCCCGTGAAGGCAGAGACTATGGCTACACCTTC

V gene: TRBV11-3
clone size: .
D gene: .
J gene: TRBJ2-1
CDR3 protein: CTSCFYEDNEQFF
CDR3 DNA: TGTACCAGCTGCTTTTATGAGGACAATGAGCAGTTCTTC

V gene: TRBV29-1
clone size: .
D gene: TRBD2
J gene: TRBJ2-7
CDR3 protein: CSVARGAGGYEQYF
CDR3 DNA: TGCAGCGTTGCGCGAGGGGCGGGAGGTTACGAGCAGTACTTC

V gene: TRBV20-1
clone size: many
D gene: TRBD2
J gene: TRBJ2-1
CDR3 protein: CSAPAKLAAYNEQFF
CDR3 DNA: TGCAGTGCTCCCGCCAAACTAGCGGCATACAATGAGCAGTTCTTC

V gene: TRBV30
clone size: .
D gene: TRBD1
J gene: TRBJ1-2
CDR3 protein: CAWSVHGTDLRGF
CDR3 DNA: TGTGCCTGGAGTGTACACGGGACAGACCTTCGAGGCTTC

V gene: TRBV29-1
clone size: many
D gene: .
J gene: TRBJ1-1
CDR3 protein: CSVDLQGNTEAFF
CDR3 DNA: TGCAGCGTTGATCTACAGGGGAACACTGAAGCTTTCTTT

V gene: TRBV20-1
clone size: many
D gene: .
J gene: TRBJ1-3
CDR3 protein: CSARAGRIGNTIYF
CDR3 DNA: TGCAGTGCTAGAGCCGGACGGATTGGAAACACCATATATTTT

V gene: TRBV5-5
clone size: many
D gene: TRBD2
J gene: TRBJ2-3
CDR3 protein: CASSPHPGLAGSDTQYF
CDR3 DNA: TGTGCCAGCAGCCCACATCCGGGACTAGCGGGATCAGATACGCAGTATTTT

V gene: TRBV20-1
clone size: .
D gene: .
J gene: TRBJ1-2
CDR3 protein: CSALDPGGSYGCTF
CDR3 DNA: TGCAGTGCTCTTGACCCCGGGGGTAGCTATGGCTGCACCTTC

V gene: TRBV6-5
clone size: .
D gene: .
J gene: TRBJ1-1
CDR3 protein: CVSSYRTVSEAFF
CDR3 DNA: TGTGTCAGCAGCTACAGGACAGTCAGTGAAGCTTTCTTT

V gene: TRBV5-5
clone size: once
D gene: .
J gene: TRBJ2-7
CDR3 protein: CASSWDGRSYEQYF
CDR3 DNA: TGTGCCAGCAGCTGGGACGGGCGTTCCTACGAGCAGTACTTC

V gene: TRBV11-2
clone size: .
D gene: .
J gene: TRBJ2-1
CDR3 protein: CVISFVLNSEQFF
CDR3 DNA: TGTGTCATCAGCTTCGTGCTCAACAGTGAGCAGTTCTTC

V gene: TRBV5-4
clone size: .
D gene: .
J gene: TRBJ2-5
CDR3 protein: CASSSAGKQETRYF
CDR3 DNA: TGTGCCAGCAGCTCGGCGGGTAAACAAGAGACCCGGTACTTC

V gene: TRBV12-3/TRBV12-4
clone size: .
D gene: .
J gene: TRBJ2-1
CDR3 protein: CASSLRLERSNEHFF
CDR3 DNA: TGTGCCAGCAGTCTACGACTAGAACGGTCAAATGAGCACTTCTTC

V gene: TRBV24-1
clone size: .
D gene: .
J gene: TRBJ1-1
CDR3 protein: CATSDRGNTEAFF
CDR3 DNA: TGTGCCACCAGTGACAGGGGAAACACTGAAGCTTTCTTT

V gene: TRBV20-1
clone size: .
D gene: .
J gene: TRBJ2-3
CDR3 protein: CSAGEGSGTDTQYF
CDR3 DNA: TGCAGTGCTGGAGAGGGGAGCGGGACAGATACGCAGTATTTT

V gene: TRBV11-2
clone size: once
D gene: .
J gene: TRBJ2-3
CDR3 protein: CVSSDFSGSRDTQYF
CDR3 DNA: TGTGTCAGCAGCGACTTTAGCGGAAGCCGAGATACACAGTATTTT

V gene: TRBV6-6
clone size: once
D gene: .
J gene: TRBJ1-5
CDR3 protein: CASNYSFDAGGSQPQHF
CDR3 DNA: TGTGCCAGCAATTACTCGTTCGATGCGGGGGGCAGTCAGCCCCAGCATTTT

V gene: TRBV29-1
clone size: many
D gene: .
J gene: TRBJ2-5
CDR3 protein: CSGGVQETQYF
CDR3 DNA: TGCAGCGGGGGGGTCCAAGAGACCCAGTACTTC

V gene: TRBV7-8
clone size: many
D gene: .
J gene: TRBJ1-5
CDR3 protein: CASSSDSGSNQPQHF
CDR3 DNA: TGTGCCAGCAGCTCGGACAGTGGGAGCAATCAGCCCCAGCATTTT

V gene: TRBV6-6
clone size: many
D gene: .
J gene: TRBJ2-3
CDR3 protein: CASRRQGGSTDTQYF
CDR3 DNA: TGTGCCAGCAGAAGACAGGGAGGTAGCACAGATACGCAGTATTTT

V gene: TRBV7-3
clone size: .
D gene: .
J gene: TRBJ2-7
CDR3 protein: CASSLRQGPAGEQYF
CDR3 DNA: TGTGCCAGCAGCTTAAGGCAGGGGCCTGCTGGGGAGCAGTACTTC

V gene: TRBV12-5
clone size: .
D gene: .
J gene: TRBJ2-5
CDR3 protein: CASGKGLQETQYF
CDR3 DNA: TGTGCTAGTGGTAAGGGCCTCCAGGAGACCCAGTACTTC

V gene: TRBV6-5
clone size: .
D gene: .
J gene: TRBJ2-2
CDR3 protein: CASSHLTPRTGELFF
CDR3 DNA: TGTGCCAGCAGTCACCTCACTCCACGCACCGGGGAGCTGTTTTTT